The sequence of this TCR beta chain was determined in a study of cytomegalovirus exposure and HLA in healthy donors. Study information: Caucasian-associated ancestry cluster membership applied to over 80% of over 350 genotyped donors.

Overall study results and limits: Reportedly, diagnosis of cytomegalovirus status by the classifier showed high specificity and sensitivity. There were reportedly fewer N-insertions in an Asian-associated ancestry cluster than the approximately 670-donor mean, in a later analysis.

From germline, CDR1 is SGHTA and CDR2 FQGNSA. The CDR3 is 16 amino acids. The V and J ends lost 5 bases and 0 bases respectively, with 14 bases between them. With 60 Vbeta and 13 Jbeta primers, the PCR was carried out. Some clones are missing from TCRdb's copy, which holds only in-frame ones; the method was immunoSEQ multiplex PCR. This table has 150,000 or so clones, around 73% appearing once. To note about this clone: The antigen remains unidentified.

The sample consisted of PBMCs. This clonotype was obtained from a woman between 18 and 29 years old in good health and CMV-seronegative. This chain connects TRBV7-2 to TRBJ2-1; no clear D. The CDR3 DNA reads TGTGCCAGCAGCCAGATAGCTCTGAGCTCCTACAATGAGCAGTTCTTC. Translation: CASSQIALSSYNEQFF. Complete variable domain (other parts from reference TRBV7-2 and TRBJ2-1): GAGVSQSPSNKVTEKGKDVELRCDPISGHTALYWYRQSLGQGLEFLIYFQGNSAPDKSGLPSDRFSAERTGGSVSTLTIQRTQQEDSAVYLCASSQIALSSYNEQFFGPGTRLTVL.